The subject of this entry is one T cell receptor (beta chain). What it binds is unknown. This entry belongs to a study of OX40 agonist ivuxolimab in advanced cancers. Study details: Ivuxolimab, an antibody acting as an agonist of OX40 (CD134), was used to treat patients. Every patient in dose escalation had hepatocellular carcinoma, melanoma, renal cell or head and neck cancer. Males comprised over 80% of the group, whose mean age was about 62 years (range about 20 to 85).

Study-wide findings and caveats: Those patients achieving a partial response at 0.1-3.0 mg/kg showed among the lowest clonal expansion.

Sequencing used immunoSEQ multiplex PCR; TCRdb keeps in-frame clones, though not all of them. The data contain approximately 29,000 clones, about 79% of them seen just once; the ten biggest clones take up 15%. Trimming took 3 bases from V and 6 from J; bases not matched to a gene: 5. Germline V gene sequence: CDR1 SQVTM, CDR2 ANQGSEA. This CDR3 contains 12 residues. This chain links TRBV29-1 with TRBJ2-7; 7 nucleotides agree with TRBD1. The starting material was CD4+ or CD8+ T cells sorted from blood, obtained in a trial of the OX40 agonist ivuxolimab. The receptor was derived from an adult with an advanced solid tumor such as melanoma, head and neck, liver or kidney cancer. Here the CDR3 reads CSVDDRAAEQYF. The CDR3 DNA reads TGCAGCGTTGATGACAGGGCAGCCGAGCAGTACTTC.